This TCR beta chain derives from a study of blood T cell repertoires in COVID-19. Study overall: The cDNA or gDNA used as material had been derived from T cells, B-cell-depleted T cells, or PBMCs.

In the authors' methods: Estimates of nucleated cell counts were drawn from the amplification of reference gene primers. Produced via immunoSEQ multiplex PCR; TCRdb's table is partial and in-frame only. V and J calls plus clone size are reproduced from that table; the DNA served to infer D and trimming. The sample shows hundreds of thousands of clones, around 92% of them seen only once. Germline loops: CDR1 SGHNT, CDR2 YYREEE (reference sequence). Trimming took 4 bases from V and 6 from J, leaving 9 bases between them. The CDR3 is 12 residues long. The study recruited exposed participants who had met a COVID-19 case within 2 weeks before entry.

The TCR was taken from a woman aged 50 to 65 who had been exposed to COVID-19. Sequenced sample: PBMCs or T cells enriched from blood (not recorded which). The genes are TRBV5-4 and TRBJ2-3; the D gene is possibly TRBD2 (5 bases). The CDR3 here is CASSRTGDTQYF. CDR3 DNA sequence: TGTGCCAGCAGCCGGACGGGGGATACGCAGTATTTT.